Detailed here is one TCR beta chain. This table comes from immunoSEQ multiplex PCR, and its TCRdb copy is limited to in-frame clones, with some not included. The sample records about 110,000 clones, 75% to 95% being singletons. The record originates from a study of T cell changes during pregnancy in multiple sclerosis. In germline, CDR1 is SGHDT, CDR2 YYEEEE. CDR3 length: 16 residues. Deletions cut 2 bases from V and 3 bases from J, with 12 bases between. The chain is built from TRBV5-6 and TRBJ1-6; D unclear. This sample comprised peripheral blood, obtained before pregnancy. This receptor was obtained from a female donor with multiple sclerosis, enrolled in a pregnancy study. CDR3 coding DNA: TGTGCCAGCAGCTTATTCGGCAGCGACTATAATTCACCCCTCCACTTT. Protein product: CASSLFGSDYNSPLHF.